The 25 T cell receptor beta chains listed next were all sequenced from one sample in a study of blood T cells in healthy people across ages. Sample-barcoded 5' priming and a J-beta primer mix drove a second PCR of about 7 to 12 cycles. TCRdb redid the calling of the 5' RACE reads with MiXCR, one entry per CDR3 protein. The table includes 700,000 to 850,000 distinct CDR3 sequences, around 34% detected once. The sequenced sample consisted of blood. The origin of the receptors is a man aged 18 to 30 in good health.

Notes on this clonotype: Its ends do not fully match the called genes, so a read error is possible. The chain couples TRBV6-2 or TRBV6-3 to TRBJ2-1; possible D gene TRBD1, 5 bases. Per germline, CDR1 MNHEY and CDR2 SVGEGT. This CDR3 comprises 17 residues. This CDR3 is CAGSPPVRQSSYNEQFF. The CDR3 nucleotides read TGTGCCGGCAGTCCACCAGTCCGACAGAGCTCCTACAATGAGCAGTTCTTC.

Turning to this clonotype: One junction end does not reproduce the germline sequence, and a read error may be involved. The V call is TRBV5-1, the J call TRBJ1-5; D not resolved. The CDR3 runs to 15 residues. Looked up from germline, CDR1 is SGHRS and CDR2 is YFSETQ. Here the CDR3 reads CANSLDPNTDQPQHF. The CDR3 DNA sequence: TGCGCCAACAGCTTGGACCCAAACACGGATCAGCCCCAGCATTTT.

This clonotype was counted between two and nine times. The chain carries TRBV29-1 and TRBJ2-7; D is perhaps TRBD2 (6 bases). The CDR3 runs to 13 residues. CDR1 and CDR2 (germline): SQVTM, ANQGSEA. V gave up 8 bases and J gave up 0 bases, with 14 bases separating them. The CDR3 DNA follows: TGCAGCTGCACCGGGACTCGCTCCTACGAGCAGTACTTC. It yields the protein CSCTGTRSYEQYF.

The chain couples TRBV20-1 to TRBJ2-3, with 10 bases that match TRBD2. The CDR3 loop spans 15 amino acids. Germline CDR1 DFQATT, CDR2 SNEGSKA (reference sequence). Germline trimming cut 3 bases from V and 4 bases from J; bases unmatched to any gene: 7. This CDR3 reads CSARTSGGAPDTQYF. CDR3 DNA sequence: TGCAGTGCTAGGACCAGCGGGGGGGCCCCAGATACGCAGTATTTT.

The CDR3 DNA reads TGCGCCAGCAGCCGGACTAAGGACAGGGATAGACATGGCTACACCTTC. Its translation: CASSRTKDRDRHGYTF. This chain connects TRBV4-1 to TRBJ1-2, with 8 bases aligning to TRBD1. In germline, CDR1 is MGHRA, CDR2 YSYEKL. Trimming took 4 bases from V and 6 from J; bases not matched to a gene: 13. The CDR3 runs 16 residues.

The chain carries TRBV12-3 or TRBV12-4 and TRBJ2-7, with D uncertain. Trimming pared 6 bases from V and 1 base from J, leaving 13 bases between. The CDR3 runs 14 residues. The chain's CDR3 is CASSQSRRSYEQYF. The CDR3 DNA reads TGTGCCAGCAGCCAATCTAGAAGATCCTACGAGCAGTACTTC.

About this clonotype: A much more abundant neighbour one base away suggests this may be a read error. The rearrangement links TRBV5-1 to TRBJ2-1; TRBD2 aligns across 7 bases. V was clipped by 4 bases and J by 0 bases; unmatched bases: 7. Germline V CDR1 and CDR2: SGHRS, YFSETQ. The CDR3 is 16 amino acids. CDR3 sequence (DNA): TGCGCCAGCAGCATTTCTCGGGAGGTCTCCTACAATGAGCAGTTCTTC. This translates into CASSISREVSYNEQFF. The full variable domain, rest sourced from reference TRBV5-1 and TRBJ2-1, is KAGVTQTPRYLIKTRGQQVTLSCSPISGHRSVSWYQQTPGQGLQFLFEYFSETQRNKGNFPGRFSGRQFSNSRSEMNVSTLELGDSALYLCASSISREVSYNEQFFGPGTRLTVL.

This clonotype was seen only a few times. The chain couples TRBV20-1 to TRBJ2-3, with 8 positions matching TRBD2. Germline V gene sequence: CDR1 DFQATT, CDR2 SNEGSKA (reference sequence). The CDR3 sequence is 14 residues long. The V gene end was trimmed by 5 bases and the J gene end by 4 bases; junction bases not matched to a gene: 8. The CDR3 spells CSASRGGGADTQYF. CDR3 bases: TGCAGTGCTTCCCGGGGGGGTGGGGCAGATACGCAGTATTTT.

The chain has TRBV24-1 and TRBJ1-2; no definite D call. Germline V gene sequence: CDR1 KGHDR, CDR2 SFDVKD. The ends were cut back, 1 base at V and 5 bases at J, with 7 bases in the middle. This CDR3 comprises 13 residues. The CDR3 protein is CATSDLQGYGYTF. CDR3 nucleotides: TGTGCCACCAGTGATTTACAAGGATATGGCTACACCTTC.

V gene TRBV4-2 combines with J gene TRBJ2-3, with 8 positions matching TRBD2. CDR3 length: 18 residues. J gave up 2 bases and V 2 bases, and 12 bases lay outside the gene matches. The germline gives CDR1 LGHNA, CDR2 YNFKEQ. CDR3 residues: CASSQKGAGAIDTDTQYF. The CDR3 DNA is TGTGCCAGCAGCCAAAAAGGAGCGGGGGCAATCGACACAGATACGCAGTATTTT.

Of note for this clonotype: Just one base apart from a much larger clone, this may be a read error. The chain carries TRBV9 and TRBJ2-5; no reliable D call. The CDR3 is made up of 13 amino acids. In germline, CDR1 is SGDLS, CDR2 YYNGEE. Written as DNA, the CDR3 is TGTGCCAGCAGCGACACCGACCAAGAGATCCAGTACTTC. Its protein product is CASSDTDQEIQYF.

This chain links TRBV7-9 with TRBJ1-1, with D unresolved. The ends were cut back, 1 base at V and 0 bases at J, with 9 bases in the middle. The CDR3 runs to 15 residues. Germline V CDR1 and CDR2: SEHNR, FQNEAQ (reference sequence). CDR3 sequence (DNA): TGTGCCAGCAGCTTAGGAGTTTCGATGAACACTGAAGCTTTCTTT. Translation gives CASSLGVSMNTEAFF.

This clonotype was seen only a few times. The chain uses TRBV5-1 and TRBJ1-2, with 9 bases lining up with TRBD1. Germline V gene sequence: CDR1 SGHRS, CDR2 YFSETQ. CDR3 length: 14 residues. The V gene end was trimmed by 0 bases and the J gene end by 8 bases; junction bases not matched to a gene: 5. The CDR3 here is CASSLDRGPFGYTF. The CDR3 DNA reads TGCGCCAGCAGCTTGGACAGGGGGCCGTTCGGCTACACCTTC.

This clonotype was counted only a few times. The chain couples TRBV4-2 to TRBJ1-1, with D perhaps matching TRBD1 (5 bases). V lost 0 bases and J 5 bases, leaving 16 bases between the germline ends. This CDR3 spans 16 amino acids. Germline V gene data show CDR1 as LGHNA and CDR2 as YNFKEQ. CDR3 nucleotide sequence: TGTGCCAGCAGCCAAGAGGGTAGCAGGGTTGGGACTGAAGCTTTCTTT. It translates to CASSQEGSRVGTEAFF.

The gene calls are TRBV7-2 and TRBJ1-1, with D tentatively TRBD1 (5 bases). Germline CDR1 reads SGHTA; CDR2 reads FQGNSA. The CDR3 is 14 residues long. Trimming removed 8 bases at V and 1 base at J, with 14 bases between. The CDR3 sequence is CASGSQGGNTEAFF. The CDR3 DNA is TGTGCCAGCGGATCCCAGGGCGGGAACACTGAAGCTTTCTTT.

The V and J genes are TRBV12-5 and TRBJ2-3; D might be TRBD2 (6 bases). From germline, CDR1 is LGHNT and CDR2 FRNRAP. CDR3 length equals 15 residues. V gave up 7 bases and J gave up 3 bases, with 17 bases separating them. DNA for the CDR3: TGTGCTAGTGCTCCCCCCGGGACTTGGACAGATACGCAGTATTTT. Amino acid sequence: CASAPPGTWTDTQYF.

The chain couples TRBV6-6 to TRBJ2-1; D uncertain. The CDR3 has 14 residues. Germline values: CDR1 MNHNY, CDR2 SVGAGI (reference sequence). V gave up 6 bases and J gave up 8 bases, with 17 bases separating them. The CDR3 bases are TGTGCCAGCAGAGAGGATGGAGAGGATTATGAGCAGTTCTTC. Translating gives CASREDGEDYEQFF.

This chain uses TRBV15 with TRBJ2-7; D gene uncertain. There are 13 residues in the CDR3. CDR1 is LNHNV and CDR2 is YYDKDF in the germline V gene (reference sequence). Trimming took 3 bases from V and 5 from J, leaving 11 bases between them. The CDR3 nucleotides are TGTGCCACCAGCAGTCGGGCGTCCCACGAGCAGTACTTC. This translates into CATSSRASHEQYF.

V and J are TRBV25-1 and TRBJ2-7; the D call may be TRBD1 or TRBD2 (7 bases each). The CDR3 is made up of 14 amino acids. Germline V gene sequence: CDR1 MGHDK, CDR2 SYGVNS. V was trimmed by 3 bases and J by 3 bases, leaving 12 bases between them. The CDR3 sequence is CASSDPRGGYEQYF. Written as DNA, the CDR3 is TGTGCCAGCAGTGATCCCAGGGGGGGCTACGAGCAGTACTTC.

The rearrangement uses TRBV4-2 and TRBJ2-1; 11 bases map to TRBD2. This CDR3 comprises 16 residues. Losses at the gene ends were 3 bases for V and 3 bases for J; bases not matched to a gene: 4. CDR1 LGHNA and CDR2 YNFKEQ come from the germline V gene. This chain's CDR3 is CASSQGTSGFYNEQFF. The CDR3 nucleotides are TGTGCCAGCAGCCAGGGGACTAGCGGATTCTACAATGAGCAGTTCTTC.

The chain carries TRBV5-5 and TRBJ2-1; D is ambiguous. The CDR3 has 14 residues. V shed 2 bases and J shed 10 bases, with 16 bases lying between them. CDR1 is SGHKS, CDR2 YYEKEE, per germline (reference sequence). The CDR3 loop reads CASSLEKASYEQFF. CDR3 bases: TGTGCCAGCAGCTTAGAAAAGGCGTCCTACGAGCAGTTCTTC.

The chain has TRBV25-1 and TRBJ1-1; D ambiguous. The CDR3 loop spans 18 amino acids. Per germline, CDR1 MGHDK and CDR2 SYGVNS. Trimming removed 1 base from V and 0 bases from J, with 18 bases in between. CDR3 coding DNA: TGTGCCAGCAGTGAATCAGGAAGGGCCGAAACAGTGAACACTGAAGCTTTCTTT. Encoded protein: CASSESGRAETVNTEAFF.

There are many counts of this clonotype. J is TRBJ2-3 and V is TRBV7-6; D gene unclear. This CDR3 is 13 amino acids long. Germline V lookup: CDR1 SGHVS, CDR2 FNYEAQ. Between the trimmed V and J ends, which lost 5 bases and 10 bases, there was a span of 16 bases. The CDR3 is CASSQWVRAAQYF. CDR3 in DNA: TGTGCCAGCAGCCAGTGGGTAAGGGCTGCGCAGTATTTT. Full variable domain (remainder filled in from reference TRBV7-6 and TRBJ2-3): GAGVSQSPRYKVTKRGQDVALRCDPISGHVSLYWYRQALGQGPEFLTYFNYEAQQDKSGLPNDRFSAERPEGSISTLTIQRTEQRDSAMYRCASSQWVRAAQYFGPGTRLTVL.

This clonotype was detected a few times. V gene TRBV2 combines with J gene TRBJ1-2; D remains unclear. Per the germline V gene, CDR1 is SNHLY and CDR2 is FYNNEI. Trimming cost V 8 bases and J 3 bases, with 13 bases left between them. The CDR3 is 13 amino acids. The CDR3, as DNA: TGTGCCAGCCGGACTCAGCGGGACTATGGCTACACCTTC. It yields the protein CASRTQRDYGYTF.

The sample holds a few counts of this clonotype. The chain recombines TRBV7-2 with TRBJ2-5; D is perhaps TRBD1 (6 bases). V shed 4 bases and J shed 7 bases, with 10 bases lying between them. The germline gives CDR1 SGHTA, CDR2 FQGNSA. This CDR3 region has 12 residues. CDR3 in DNA: TGTGCCAGCAGCTACGAAGGGGGGACCCAGTACTTC. Translation: CASSYEGGTQYF.